These 12 T cell receptor beta chains originate from one sample sequenced in a study of cytomegalovirus exposure and HLA in healthy donors. This table comes from immunoSEQ multiplex PCR, and its TCRdb copy is limited to in-frame clones, with some not included. The repertoire consists of 150,000 to 200,000 clones, with 85% to 90% occurring once and the leading ten covering more than 1.2%. Sequencing was performed on PBMCs. The source of these receptors is a woman aged 25 to 39 in good health and CMV-seronegative.

The gene calls are TRBV2 and TRBJ2-5, with TRBD2 matching 8 bases. The CDR3 spans 13 residues. Trimming took 9 bases from V and 3 from J; bases not matched to a gene: 6. Germline V gene data show CDR1 as SNHLY and CDR2 as FYNNEI. CDR3 nucleotide sequence: TGTGCCAGGACGGGACTAGTAGAAGAGACCCAGTACTTC. Its translation: CARTGLVEETQYF.

DNA of the CDR3: TGCGCCAGCAGCCCTCCGGGACAGGGAGGTGAAAAACTGTTTTTT. It specifies CASSPPGQGGEKLFF. The rearrangement links TRBV5-1 to TRBJ1-4; 9 positions agree with TRBD1. V lost 4 bases and J lost 7; bases outside the gene matches: 8. Germline V CDR1 and CDR2: SGHRS, YFSETQ. This CDR3 has 15 residues.

The gene calls are TRBV30 and TRBJ1-2; D call uncertain. Germline CDR1 and CDR2: GTSNPN and SVGIG (reference sequence). The CDR3 is 15 amino acids. Trimming left V 3 bases short and J 7 bases short, with 21 bases between. The CDR3 nucleotides are TGTGCCTGGAGGCCTACCTTGACCTCTAGGAGTGGCTACACCTTC. It yields the protein CAWRPTLTSRSGYTF. The whole variable domain, filled in from reference TRBV30 and TRBJ1-2, reads SQTIHQWPATLVQPVGSPLSLECTVEGTSNPNLYWYRQAAGRGLQLLFYSVGIGQISSEVPQNLSASRPQDRQFILSSKKLLLSDSGFYLCAWRPTLTSRSGYTFGSGTRLTVV.

The V call is TRBV30, the J call TRBJ1-1, with D hard to call. V dropped 3 bases and J dropped 6 bases, with 17 bases sitting between them. Germline lookup yields CDR1 GTSNPN and CDR2 SVGIG (reference sequence). The CDR3 has 14 residues. CDR3 amino acids: CAWRGSRWIPEAFF. CDR3 DNA: TGTGCCTGGAGAGGCTCCAGGTGGATCCCTGAAGCTTTCTTT. The complete variable domain, with remaining parts taken from reference TRBV30 and TRBJ1-1, reads SQTIHQWPATLVQPVGSPLSLECTVEGTSNPNLYWYRQAAGRGLQLLFYSVGIGQISSEVPQNLSASRPQDRQFILSSKKLLLSDSGFYLCAWRGSRWIPEAFFGQGTRLTVV.

This rearrangement joins TRBV15 to TRBJ2-3, with D possibly being TRBD1 (6 bases). V gave up 5 bases and J gave up 5 bases, with 20 bases separating them. This CDR3 comprises 16 residues. Germline loops: CDR1 LNHNV, CDR2 YYDKDF (reference sequence). CDR3 coding DNA: TGTGCCACCAGCGGGAGCAAACTCCACAGGGAAGATACGCAGTATTTT. Translated: CATSGSKLHREDTQYF.

The chain employs TRBV19 and TRBJ1-2; 9 bases are a match to TRBD1. The CDR3 totals 13 residues. Looked up from germline, CDR1 is LNHDA and CDR2 is SQIVND (reference sequence). The ends lost 7 bases at V and 7 bases at J; junction bases unmatched: 7. The CDR3 reads CASIPTGGRGYTF. CDR3 coding DNA: TGTGCCAGTATTCCGACAGGGGGACGTGGCTACACCTTC.

The V gene is TRBV5-1, the J gene TRBJ1-2; D gene unclear. There are 12 residues in the CDR3. Trimming shortened V by 2 bases and J by 8 bases, and 10 bases separated the two germline ends. CDR1 and CDR2 from the germline V gene are SGHRS and YFSETQ. The DNA of the CDR3 is TGCGCCAGCAGCTTAGGACTAGAAGGCTACACCTTC. Translation: CASSLGLEGYTF.

This rearrangement joins TRBV6-1 to TRBJ2-7; weak D call: TRBD2 (6 bases). The V gene lost 2 bases and the J gene lost 4 bases, with 15 bases spanning the gap. The germline V gene encodes CDR1 MNHNS and CDR2 SASEGT. This CDR3 has 15 residues. The CDR3 region has the DNA TGTGCCAGCAGTGAATTTCAGGAGGGGAGATACGAGCAGTACTTC. Translation: CASSEFQEGRYEQYF.

The chain uses TRBV19 and TRBJ2-7, with D possibly being TRBD1 (5 bases). With 5 bases removed from V and 6 bases from J, the gap between germline ends came to 11 bases. The germline CDR1 and CDR2 sequences are LNHDA and SQIVND (reference sequence). This CDR3 is built from 12 residues. The CDR3 DNA sequence: TGTGCCAGTAGTGCCGACAGTGGCGAGCAGTACTTC. Its translation: CASSADSGEQYF.

The J gene is TRBJ1-3, the V gene TRBV15; D gene uncertain. The V gene's germline CDR1 is LNHNV and CDR2 YYDKDF (reference sequence). The CDR3 loop spans 14 amino acids. Trimming pared 3 bases from V and 0 bases from J, leaving 6 bases between. CDR3 nucleotides: TGTGCCACCAGCAGCGGGAACTCTGGAAACACCATATATTTT. The encoded protein is CATSSGNSGNTIYF.

The J gene is TRBJ1-1, the V gene TRBV19; tentatively, D is TRBD1 (5 bases). CDR3 size: 15 residues. Germline-derived CDR1 and CDR2 are LNHDA and SQIVND (reference sequence). V was trimmed by 3 bases and J by 0 bases, leaving 11 bases between them. The CDR3, as DNA: TGTGCCAGTAGTATCCCCAGGGCCCTGAACACTGAAGCTTTCTTT. This translates into CASSIPRALNTEAFF.

The V and J genes are TRBV19 and TRBJ2-7, with D tentatively TRBD2 (6 bases). The germline gives CDR1 LNHDA, CDR2 SQIVND (reference sequence). The CDR3 totals 14 residues. The V end lost 5 bases, the J end lost 3 bases, and 14 bases lay between the germline ends. The CDR3: CASSYGLLDYEQYF. The DNA for the CDR3 is TGTGCCAGTAGTTACGGACTACTAGACTACGAGCAGTACTTC.